What follows is one T cell receptor (beta chain) and its context. It may be a read error: a sequence one base away is much more abundant. These data are taken from a study of T cells in Graves' hyperthyroidism and ophthalmopathy. The germline CDR1 and CDR2 sequences are MNHNS and SASEGT. The CDR3 extends over 12 amino acids. The CDR3 regions of TCR beta were amplified from RNA transcripts. When the TCR CDR3 underwent first-round RT-PCR, the HTBI primer set was used. TCRdb fed the multiplex PCR reads into MiXCR, producing one record per CDR3 protein. The data hold about 360,000 distinct CDR3 sequences, with approximately 15% observed a single time.

Sequenced material: blood. The receptor was derived from a woman younger than 35 with Graves' hyperthyroidism that later progressed to Graves' ophthalmopathy. V is TRBV6-1 and J is TRBJ2-7; possible D gene TRBD1, 5 bases. The CDR3 bases are TGTGTCAGCAGTGAGACAGTCGACGAGCAGTACTTC. Encoded protein: CVSSETVDEQYF.